What follows describes a single TCR beta chain. Using RNA transcripts as the source, TCR beta CDR3 regions were amplified. The TCR CDR3 first-round RT-PCR relied on the HTBI primer set. From the multiplex PCR reads, TCRdb called clonotypes with MiXCR, one entry per CDR3 protein. This table holds 700,000 or so distinct CDR3 sequences, around 15% found once. The germline gives CDR1 ENHRY, CDR2 SYGVKD. The V segment lost 10 bases and the J segment 1 base; nucleotides outside the gene matches: 4. CDR3 size: 13 residues. Diagnosis rested on symptoms, serum thyroxine and TRAb, thyroid ultrasound, and orbital computed tomography. This sample stems from a study of T cells in Graves' hyperthyroidism and ophthalmopathy.

The rearrangement joins TRBV10-3 to TRBJ2-1; 7 bases are shared with TRBD2. Sequenced sample: blood. The source of this sequence is a man aged 18-30 years with Graves' hyperthyroidism. The CDR3 bases are TGTGCCACCAGAGCGGGGTCCTACAATGAGCAGTTCTTC. Protein product: CATRAGSYNEQFF.